This T cell receptor beta chain derives from a study of blood T cell repertoires in COVID-19. Study-wide background: Spain, Italy and the United States supplied samples that represented acute and convalescent COVID-19. T cells, B-cell-depleted T cells, or PBMCs provided the cDNA or gDNA that served as material.

In the authors' workflow: From reference gene primer amplification, estimates of nucleated cell counts were derived. Only in-frame clones appear in the TCRdb table, and some are missing; sequencing was by immunoSEQ multiplex PCR. V and J calls plus clone size are reproduced from that table; the DNA served to infer D and trimming. The top ten hold about 0.76% of the sample, which has about 200,000 clones, about 95% seen once. Enrollment of patients from Seattle took place during active infection, with longitudinal follow-up. Material: peripheral blood. This TCR was recovered from a man aged 30-40 years with COVID-19, enrolled during active disease.

The CDR3 nucleotides read TGTGCCAGCAGCCACCAGGCAACTGAGCAGTTCTTC. The encoded protein is CASSHQATEQFF. This rearrangement joins TRBV11-1 to TRBJ2-1; unclear D gene. Germline-derived CDR1 and CDR2 are SGHAT and FQDESV (reference sequence). V was cut by 5 bases and J by 9 bases, with 11 bases left in between. The CDR3 totals 12 residues.